This TCR beta chain emerged from a study of T cell changes during pregnancy in multiple sclerosis. The assay was immunoSEQ multiplex PCR, and TCRdb's table has in-frame clones only and misses some. This table holds approximately 94,000 clones, roughly 90% found once. Trimming took 1 base from V and 4 from J, leaving 14 bases between them. The CDR3 contains 16 residues. The germline V gene encodes CDR1 SGHTA and CDR2 FQGNSA. This sample comprised peripheral blood, obtained after pregnancy. The receptor comes from a female donor with multiple sclerosis, enrolled in a pregnancy study. The gene calls are TRBV7-2 and TRBJ1-3; TRBD1 might be the D (6 bases). CDR3 sequence reads: CASSLVVGQGGNTIYF. The CDR3 DNA is TGTGCCAGCAGCTTAGTGGTGGGGCAGGGGGGAAACACCATATATTTT.